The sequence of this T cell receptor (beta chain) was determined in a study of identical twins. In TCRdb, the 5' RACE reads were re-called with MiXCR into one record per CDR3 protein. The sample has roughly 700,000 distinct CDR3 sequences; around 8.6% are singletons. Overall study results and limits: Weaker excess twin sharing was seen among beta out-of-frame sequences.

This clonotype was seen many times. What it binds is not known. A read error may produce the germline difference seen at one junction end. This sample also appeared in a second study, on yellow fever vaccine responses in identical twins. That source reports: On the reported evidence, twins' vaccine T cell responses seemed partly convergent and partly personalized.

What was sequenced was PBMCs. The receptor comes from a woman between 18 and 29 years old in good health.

This CDR3 is CASSLGQGSTDTQYF. The CDR3 DNA reads TGCGCCAGCAGCCTGGGACAGGGGAGCACAGATACGCAGTATTTT. This chain joins TRBV27 and TRBJ2-3, with 10 bases aligning to TRBD1. CDR1 MNHEY and CDR2 SMNVEV come from the germline V gene (reference sequence). The CDR3 contains 15 residues.